This TCR beta chain was identified during a study of T cell repertoires in cytomegalovirus infection (dated by TCRdb to the late 2010s). Study-wide context: Donor HLA type was relevant to the analysis, as public TCR beta signatures indicated carriage of CMV infection together with the matching HLA type. What the authors observed across the whole study: Cumulative frequency of public TCR beta family members discriminated carriers of CMV infection plus the relevant HLA type in this cohort and an independent roughly 350-donor cohort. The ex vivo response was dominated by HLA-C-restricted CMV-specific TCR beta clonotypes, which also provided the single most frequent clonotype in two of eight donors.

The data were produced on an Illumina HiSeq 1500. The public reads were reprocessed in TCRdb via fastp at Q25 and MiXCR, keeping in-frame beta chains. Every CDR3 protein is listed once, alongside the most common genes and DNA of its rows. For this sample there are 150,000 to 200,000 distinct CDR3 sequences; about a sixth appear just once. Of the sample, roughly a quarter is held by the ten largest clones. This clonotype was seen a few times. What antigen it recognizes has not been identified. No much larger clone exists at a distance of one base, and base qualities are not known. This TCR derives from a human donor in good health (CMV status not recorded). Some clones in this sample may be carry-over from other donors' samples. Material: CD8+ T cells from PBMCs.

The bases read TGTGCCAGCAGCTTCAGGGGTTCGGTAGATACGCAGTATTTT. Translated, this is CASSFRGSVDTQYF. In this chain, TRBV5-4 is recombined with TRBJ2-3; TRBD1 is perhaps the D gene, given 6 matching bases. Based on the germline V gene (reference sequence), the CDR1 and CDR2 sequences are SGHNT and YYREEE. The CDR3, from cysteine to phenylalanine, totals 14 residues. The only DNA kept is the CDR3, 42 bases in frame from the first base. V loses 2 bases of germline sequence and J loses 5 bases, and the interval between the two ends is 12 bases.